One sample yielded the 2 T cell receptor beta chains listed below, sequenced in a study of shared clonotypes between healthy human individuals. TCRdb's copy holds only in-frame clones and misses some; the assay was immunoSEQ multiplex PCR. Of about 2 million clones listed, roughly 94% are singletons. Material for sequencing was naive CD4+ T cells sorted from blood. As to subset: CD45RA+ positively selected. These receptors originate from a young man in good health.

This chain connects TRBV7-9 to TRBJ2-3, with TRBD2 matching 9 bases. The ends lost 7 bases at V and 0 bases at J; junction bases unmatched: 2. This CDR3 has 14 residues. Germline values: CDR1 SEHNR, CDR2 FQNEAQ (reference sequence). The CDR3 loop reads CASKLAGSTDTQYF. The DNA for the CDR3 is TGTGCCAGCAAGCTAGCGGGAAGCACAGATACGCAGTATTTT. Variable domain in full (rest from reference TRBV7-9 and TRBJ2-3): DTGVSQNPRHKITKRGQNVTFRCDPISEHNRLYWYRQTLGQGPEFLTYFQNEAQLEKSRLLSDRFSAERPKGSFSTLEIQRTEQGDSAMYLCASKLAGSTDTQYFGPGTRLTVL.

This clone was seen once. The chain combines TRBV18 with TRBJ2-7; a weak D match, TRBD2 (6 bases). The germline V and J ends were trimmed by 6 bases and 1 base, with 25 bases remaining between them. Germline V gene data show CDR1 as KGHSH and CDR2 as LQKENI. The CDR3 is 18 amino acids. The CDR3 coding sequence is TGTGCCAGCTCCCGTAAGGATAGCGGAGTACTCCTATCCTACGAGCAGTACTTC. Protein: CASSRKDSGVLLSYEQYF.